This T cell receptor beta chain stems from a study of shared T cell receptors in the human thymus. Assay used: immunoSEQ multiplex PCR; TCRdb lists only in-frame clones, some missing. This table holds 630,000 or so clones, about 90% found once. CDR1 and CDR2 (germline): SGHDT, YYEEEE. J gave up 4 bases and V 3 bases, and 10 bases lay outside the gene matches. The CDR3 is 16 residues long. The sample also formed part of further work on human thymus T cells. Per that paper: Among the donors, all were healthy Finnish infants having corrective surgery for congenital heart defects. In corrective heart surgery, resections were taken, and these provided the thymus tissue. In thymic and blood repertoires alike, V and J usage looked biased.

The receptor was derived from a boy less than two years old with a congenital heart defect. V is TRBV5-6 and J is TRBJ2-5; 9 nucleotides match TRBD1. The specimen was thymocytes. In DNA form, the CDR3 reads TGTGCCAGCAGCTGGGGGGGACAGGGCGGGCGAGAGACCCAGTACTTC. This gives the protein CASSWGGQGGRETQYF.